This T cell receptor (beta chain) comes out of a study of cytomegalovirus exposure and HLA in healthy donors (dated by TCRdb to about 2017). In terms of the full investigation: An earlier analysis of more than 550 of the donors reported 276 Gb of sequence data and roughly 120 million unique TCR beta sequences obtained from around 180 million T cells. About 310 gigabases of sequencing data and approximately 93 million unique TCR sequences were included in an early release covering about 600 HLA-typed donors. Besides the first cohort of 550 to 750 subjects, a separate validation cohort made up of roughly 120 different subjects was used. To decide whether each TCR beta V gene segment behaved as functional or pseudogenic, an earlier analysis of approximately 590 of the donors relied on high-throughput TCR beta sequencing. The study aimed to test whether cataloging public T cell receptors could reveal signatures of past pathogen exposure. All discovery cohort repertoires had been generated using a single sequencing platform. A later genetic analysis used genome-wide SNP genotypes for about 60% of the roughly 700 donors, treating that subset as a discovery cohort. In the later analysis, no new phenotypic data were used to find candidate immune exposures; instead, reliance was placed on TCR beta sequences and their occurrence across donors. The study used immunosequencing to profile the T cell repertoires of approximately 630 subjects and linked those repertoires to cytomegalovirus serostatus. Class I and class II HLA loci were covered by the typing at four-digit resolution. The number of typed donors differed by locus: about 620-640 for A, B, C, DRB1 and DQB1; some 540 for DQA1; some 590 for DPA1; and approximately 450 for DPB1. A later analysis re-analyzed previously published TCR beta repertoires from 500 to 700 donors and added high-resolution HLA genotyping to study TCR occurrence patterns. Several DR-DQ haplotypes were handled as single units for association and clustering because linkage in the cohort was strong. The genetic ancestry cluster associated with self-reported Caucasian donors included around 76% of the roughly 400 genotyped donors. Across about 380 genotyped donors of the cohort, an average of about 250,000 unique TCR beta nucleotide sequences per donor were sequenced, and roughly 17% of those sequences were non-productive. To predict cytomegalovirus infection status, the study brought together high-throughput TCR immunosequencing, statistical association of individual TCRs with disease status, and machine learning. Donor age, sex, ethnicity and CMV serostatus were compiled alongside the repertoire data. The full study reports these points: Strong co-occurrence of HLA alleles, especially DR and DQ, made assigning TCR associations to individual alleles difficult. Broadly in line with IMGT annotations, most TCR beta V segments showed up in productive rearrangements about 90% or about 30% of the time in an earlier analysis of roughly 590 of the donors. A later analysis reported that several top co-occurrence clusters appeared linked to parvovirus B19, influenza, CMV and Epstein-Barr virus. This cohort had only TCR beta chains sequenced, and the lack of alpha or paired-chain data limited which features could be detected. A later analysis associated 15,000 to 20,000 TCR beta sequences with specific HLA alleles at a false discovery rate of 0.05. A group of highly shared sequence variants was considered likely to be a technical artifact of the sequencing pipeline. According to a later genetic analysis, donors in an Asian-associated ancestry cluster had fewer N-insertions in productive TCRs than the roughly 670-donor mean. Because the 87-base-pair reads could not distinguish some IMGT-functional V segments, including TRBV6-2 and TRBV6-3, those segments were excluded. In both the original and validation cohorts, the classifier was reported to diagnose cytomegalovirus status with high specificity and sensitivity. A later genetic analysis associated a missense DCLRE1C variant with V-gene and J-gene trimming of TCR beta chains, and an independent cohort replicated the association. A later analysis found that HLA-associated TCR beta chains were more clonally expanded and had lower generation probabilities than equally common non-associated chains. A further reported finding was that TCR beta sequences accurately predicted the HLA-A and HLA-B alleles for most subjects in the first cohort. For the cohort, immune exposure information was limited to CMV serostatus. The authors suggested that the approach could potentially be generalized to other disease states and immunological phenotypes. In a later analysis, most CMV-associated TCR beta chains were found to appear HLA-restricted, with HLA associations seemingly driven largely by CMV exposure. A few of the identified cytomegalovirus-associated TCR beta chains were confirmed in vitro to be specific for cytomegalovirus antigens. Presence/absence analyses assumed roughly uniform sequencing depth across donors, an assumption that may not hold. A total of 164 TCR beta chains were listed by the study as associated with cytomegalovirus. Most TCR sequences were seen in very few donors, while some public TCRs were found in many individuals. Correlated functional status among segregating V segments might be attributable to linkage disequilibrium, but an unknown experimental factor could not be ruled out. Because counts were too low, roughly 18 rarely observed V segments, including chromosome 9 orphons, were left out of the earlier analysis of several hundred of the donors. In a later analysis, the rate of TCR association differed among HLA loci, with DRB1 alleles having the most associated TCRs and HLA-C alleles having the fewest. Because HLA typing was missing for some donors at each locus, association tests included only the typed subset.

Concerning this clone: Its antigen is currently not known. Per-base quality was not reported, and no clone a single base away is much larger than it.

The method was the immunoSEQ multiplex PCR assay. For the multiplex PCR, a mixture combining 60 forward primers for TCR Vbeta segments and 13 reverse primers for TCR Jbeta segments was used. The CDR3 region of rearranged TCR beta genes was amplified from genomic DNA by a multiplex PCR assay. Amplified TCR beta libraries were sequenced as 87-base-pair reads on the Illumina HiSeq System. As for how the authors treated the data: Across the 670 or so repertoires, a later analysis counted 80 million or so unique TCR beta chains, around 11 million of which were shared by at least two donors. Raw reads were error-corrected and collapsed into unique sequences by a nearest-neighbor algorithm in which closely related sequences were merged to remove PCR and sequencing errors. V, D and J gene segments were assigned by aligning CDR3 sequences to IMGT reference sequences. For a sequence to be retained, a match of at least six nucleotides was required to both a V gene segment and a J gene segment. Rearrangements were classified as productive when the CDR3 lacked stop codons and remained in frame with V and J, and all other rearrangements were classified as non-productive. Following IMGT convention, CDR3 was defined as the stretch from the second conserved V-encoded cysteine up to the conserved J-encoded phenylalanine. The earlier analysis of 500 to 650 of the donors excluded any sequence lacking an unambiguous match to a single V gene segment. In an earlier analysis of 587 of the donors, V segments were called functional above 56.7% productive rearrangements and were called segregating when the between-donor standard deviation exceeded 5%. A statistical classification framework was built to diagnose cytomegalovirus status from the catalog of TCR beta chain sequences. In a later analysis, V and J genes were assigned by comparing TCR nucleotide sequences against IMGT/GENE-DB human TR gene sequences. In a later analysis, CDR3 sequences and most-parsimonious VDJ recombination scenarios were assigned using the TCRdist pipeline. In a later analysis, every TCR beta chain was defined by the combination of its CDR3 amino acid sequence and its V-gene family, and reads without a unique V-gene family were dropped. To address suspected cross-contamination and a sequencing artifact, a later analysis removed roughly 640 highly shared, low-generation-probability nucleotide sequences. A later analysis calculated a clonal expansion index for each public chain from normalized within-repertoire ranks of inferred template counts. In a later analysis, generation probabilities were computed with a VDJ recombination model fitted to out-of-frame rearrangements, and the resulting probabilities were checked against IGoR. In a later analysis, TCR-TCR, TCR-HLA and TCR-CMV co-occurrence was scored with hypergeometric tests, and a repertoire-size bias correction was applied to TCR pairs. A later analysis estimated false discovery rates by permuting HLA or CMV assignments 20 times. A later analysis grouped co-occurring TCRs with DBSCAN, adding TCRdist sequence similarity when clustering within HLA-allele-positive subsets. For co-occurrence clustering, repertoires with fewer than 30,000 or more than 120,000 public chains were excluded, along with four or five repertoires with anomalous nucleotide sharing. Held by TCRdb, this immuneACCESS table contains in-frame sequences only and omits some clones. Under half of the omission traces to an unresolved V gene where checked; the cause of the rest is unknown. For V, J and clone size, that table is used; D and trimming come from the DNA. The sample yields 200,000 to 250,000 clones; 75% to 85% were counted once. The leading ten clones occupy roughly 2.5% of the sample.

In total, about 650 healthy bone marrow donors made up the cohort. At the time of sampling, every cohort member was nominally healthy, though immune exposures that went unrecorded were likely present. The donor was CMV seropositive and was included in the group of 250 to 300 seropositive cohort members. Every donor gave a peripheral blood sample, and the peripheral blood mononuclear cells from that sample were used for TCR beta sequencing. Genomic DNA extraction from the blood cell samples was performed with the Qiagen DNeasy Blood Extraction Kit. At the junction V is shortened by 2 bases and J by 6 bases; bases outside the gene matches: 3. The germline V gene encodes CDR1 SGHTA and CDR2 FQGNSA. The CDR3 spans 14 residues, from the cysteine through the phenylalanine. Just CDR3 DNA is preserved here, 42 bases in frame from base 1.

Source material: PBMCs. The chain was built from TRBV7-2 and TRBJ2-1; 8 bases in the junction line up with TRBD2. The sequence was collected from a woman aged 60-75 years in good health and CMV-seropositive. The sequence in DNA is TGTGCCAGCAGCTTACGGGAGGGCCGCAATGAGCAGTTCTTC. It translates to CASSLREGRNEQFF.